This T cell receptor (beta chain) was captured by sequencing in a study of OX40 agonist ivuxolimab in advanced cancers. Looking at the study overall: An agonistic human IgG2 monoclonal antibody against OX40 (CD134) was given. Partial responses were seen in three patients, one with hepatocellular carcinoma and two with cutaneous melanoma. Across the patients, intravenous ivuxolimab was delivered every 2 weeks at 0.01 to 10 mg/kg.

V dropped 8 bases and J dropped 2 bases, with 16 bases sitting between them. This CDR3 contains 13 residues. Germline V gene lookup returns CDR1 SQVTM and CDR2 ANQGSEA. Profiled with immunoSEQ multiplex PCR; TCRdb holds only in-frame clones, not every one. Counted here are 30,000 to 40,000 clones, 80% to 90% occurring once; the ten biggest clones make up approximately 45%. Findings and caveats of the study: Circulating CD4+ and CD8+ T cells showed clonal expansion by week 6 at 0.1 to 3.0 mg/kg.

About this clone itself: Its antigen is unknown.

This receptor was taken from an adult with an advanced solid tumor such as melanoma, head and neck, liver or kidney cancer. The chain recombines TRBV29-1 with TRBJ2-7, with D possibly matching TRBD2 (5 bases). This sample comprised CD4+ or CD8+ T cells sorted from blood, obtained in a trial of the OX40 agonist ivuxolimab. CDR3 coding DNA: TGCAGCATAAGAGGGCAGGCAACCTACGAGCAGTACTTC. Translating it yields CSIRGQATYEQYF.